This is a list of T cell receptor beta chains from one sample in a study of CD8 T cells in Susac syndrome. MiXCR, applied by TCRdb to the immunoSEQ multiplex PCR reads, yields one record per CDR3 protein. The sample holds 200,000 or so distinct CDR3 sequences, nearly 95% seen once. Sequenced input: CD4+ T cells from PBMCs. These receptor sequences come from a human donor with multiple sclerosis. Each CDR3 is given with its conserved first and last residue. The order of the fields is D gene, J gene, V gene, clone size, CDR3 DNA, CDR3 protein. The D gene is left open where the match is weak. Part of the rows lack a size; the others show once, few, many or a class for expanded clones.

D gene: -
J gene: TRBJ2-7
V gene: TRBV23-1
clone size: -
CDR3 DNA: TGCGCCAGCAGTCAAACTCGGATGAAGGGACTCTACGAGCAGTACTTC
CDR3 protein: CASSQTRMKGLYEQYF

D gene: TRBD2
J gene: TRBJ2-1
V gene: TRBV7-8
clone size: -
CDR3 DNA: TGTGCCAGCAGCTACTGGACTAGCGGGAGGTTGAATGAGCAGTTCTTC
CDR3 protein: CASSYWTSGRLNEQFF

D gene: TRBD2
J gene: TRBJ2-3
V gene: TRBV7-6
clone size: -
CDR3 DNA: TGTGCCAGCAGCTTTTCCGGTTGGCGGGGGGGCACAGATACGCAGTATTTT
CDR3 protein: CASSFSGWRGGTDTQYF

D gene: -
J gene: TRBJ2-3
V gene: TRBV20-1
clone size: -
CDR3 DNA: TGCAGTGCTGCACCACGGGATACGCAGTATTTT
CDR3 protein: CSAAPRDTQYF

D gene: -
J gene: TRBJ2-1
V gene: TRBV3-1
clone size: -
CDR3 DNA: TGTGCCAGCAGCCTCGGACTGGCTTACAATGAGCAGTTCTTC
CDR3 protein: CASSLGLAYNEQFF

D gene: TRBD1
J gene: TRBJ1-2
V gene: TRBV7-9
clone size: -
CDR3 DNA: TGTGCCAGCAGCTTCGGTGCCTGGACAGGGATTGGCTACACCTTC
CDR3 protein: CASSFGAWTGIGYTF

D gene: -
J gene: TRBJ2-7
V gene: TRBV12-3/TRBV12-4
clone size: -
CDR3 DNA: TGTGCCAGCAGTCCTCGACAGCTCTACGAGCAGTACTTC
CDR3 protein: CASSPRQLYEQYF

D gene: TRBD1
J gene: TRBJ2-3
V gene: TRBV24-1
clone size: -
CDR3 DNA: TGTGCCACCAGTGACCCCCGGACAGGGGACACAGATACGCAGTATTTT
CDR3 protein: CATSDPRTGDTDTQYF

D gene: -
J gene: TRBJ1-5
V gene: TRBV2
clone size: once
CDR3 DNA: TGTGCCAGCAGTGGAAGGGGAGGAAGCAATCAGCCCCAGCATTTT
CDR3 protein: CASSGRGGSNQPQHF

D gene: -
J gene: TRBJ2-7
V gene: TRBV29-1
clone size: -
CDR3 DNA: TGCAGCGCTGAGGTTTCGGGATACGAGCAGTACTTC
CDR3 protein: CSAEVSGYEQYF

D gene: -
J gene: TRBJ1-1
V gene: TRBV11-2
clone size: -
CDR3 DNA: TGTGCCAGCAGCTGGGGGGCCACCCTGGGGGCTGAAGCTTTCTTT
CDR3 protein: CASSWGATLGAEAFF

D gene: -
J gene: TRBJ2-5
V gene: TRBV7-2
clone size: -
CDR3 DNA: TGTGCCAGCAGCTCGAGGCTAAGTCCGGTGACCCAGTACTTC
CDR3 protein: CASSSRLSPVTQYF

D gene: -
J gene: TRBJ1-5
V gene: TRBV7-9
clone size: once
CDR3 DNA: TGTGCCAGCAGCTCACACCAAGACGGCCTAAATCAGCCCCAGCATTTT
CDR3 protein: CASSSHQDGLNQPQHF

D gene: TRBD2
J gene: TRBJ2-3
V gene: TRBV30
clone size: -
CDR3 DNA: TGTGCCTGGAAGCTAGCGGGAACAGATACGCAGTATTTT
CDR3 protein: CAWKLAGTDTQYF

D gene: -
J gene: TRBJ1-1
V gene: TRBV30
clone size: -
CDR3 DNA: TGTGCCTGGAGTCGAGGGGCGATGAACACTGAAGCTTTCTTT
CDR3 protein: CAWSRGAMNTEAFF

D gene: -
J gene: TRBJ2-3
V gene: TRBV27
clone size: -
CDR3 DNA: TGTGCCAGCAGTTTAGTCATGGGCACAGATACGCAGTATTTT
CDR3 protein: CASSLVMGTDTQYF

D gene: TRBD2
J gene: TRBJ2-5
V gene: TRBV9
clone size: -
CDR3 DNA: TGTGCCAGCAGCCGCCTACTAGCGGGGGGAGAGACCCAGTACTTC
CDR3 protein: CASSRLLAGGETQYF

D gene: -
J gene: TRBJ1-6
V gene: TRBV5-1
clone size: -
CDR3 DNA: TGCGCCAGCAGGAGAACGGCCCAGGGTAATGATTCACCCCTCCACTTT
CDR3 protein: CASRRTAQGNDSPLHF

D gene: TRBD2
J gene: TRBJ2-5
V gene: TRBV5-4
clone size: -
CDR3 DNA: TGTGCCAGCAGCTTTAGCGGGAACCAAGAGACCCAGTACTTC
CDR3 protein: CASSFSGNQETQYF

D gene: -
J gene: TRBJ2-1
V gene: TRBV15
clone size: -
CDR3 DNA: TGTGCCACAAGGTTCTACAATGAGCAGTTCTTC
CDR3 protein: CATRFYNEQFF

D gene: -
J gene: TRBJ1-2
V gene: TRBV2
clone size: -
CDR3 DNA: TGTGCCAGCAGTGAAATCTGGCAGGGATGGGGTCAGCATGGCTACACCTTC
CDR3 protein: CASSEIWQGWGQHGYTF

D gene: -
J gene: TRBJ2-7
V gene: TRBV20-1
clone size: few
CDR3 DNA: TGCAGTGCTAGGGGCCTAGCATACGAGCAGTACTTC
CDR3 protein: CSARGLAYEQYF

D gene: -
J gene: TRBJ2-7
V gene: TRBV4-2
clone size: -
CDR3 DNA: TGTGCCAGCAGCCACGGGATGGGGGCGGACGAGCAGTACTTC
CDR3 protein: CASSHGMGADEQYF

D gene: TRBD2
J gene: TRBJ2-3
V gene: TRBV30
clone size: few
CDR3 DNA: TGTGCCTGGAGTGTACGGGGGGGGACAGATACGCAGTATTTT
CDR3 protein: CAWSVRGGTDTQYF

D gene: TRBD1
J gene: TRBJ2-3
V gene: TRBV12-3/TRBV12-4
clone size: -
CDR3 DNA: TGTGCCAGCAGACAGGGGTGGGATACGCAGTATTTT
CDR3 protein: CASRQGWDTQYF

D gene: -
J gene: TRBJ2-7
V gene: TRBV20-1
clone size: -
CDR3 DNA: TGCAGTGCTAAAGACAGGCGCTCCTACGAGCAGTACTTC
CDR3 protein: CSAKDRRSYEQYF

D gene: -
J gene: TRBJ1-5
V gene: TRBV30
clone size: -
CDR3 DNA: TGTGCCTGGAGTTTGGATAGCAATCAGCCCCAGCATTTT
CDR3 protein: CAWSLDSNQPQHF

D gene: -
J gene: TRBJ1-5
V gene: TRBV2
clone size: -
CDR3 DNA: TGTGCCAGCAGTCCCGATGGGCCCCCCTTACAGCCCCAGCATTTT
CDR3 protein: CASSPDGPPLQPQHF

D gene: -
J gene: TRBJ1-2
V gene: TRBV20-1
clone size: -
CDR3 DNA: TGCAGTGCTAGGCCGGGGGGCTATGGCTACACCTTC
CDR3 protein: CSARPGGYGYTF

D gene: TRBD2
J gene: TRBJ2-1
V gene: TRBV20-1
clone size: -
CDR3 DNA: TGCAGTGCGCCCACTAGCGGGAGTGGCGGATGGCGCTACAATGAGCAGTTCTTC
CDR3 protein: CSAPTSGSGGWRYNEQFF

D gene: TRBD2
J gene: TRBJ2-1
V gene: TRBV6-5
clone size: -
CDR3 DNA: TGTGCCAGCAGTACTATCCGCGGGAGGGACAATGAGCAGTTCTTC
CDR3 protein: CASSTIRGRDNEQFF

D gene: -
J gene: TRBJ1-5
V gene: TRBV12-3/TRBV12-4
clone size: -
CDR3 DNA: TGTGCCAGCAGTCGTCAGTCGAAGCCCCAGCATTTT
CDR3 protein: CASSRQSKPQHF

D gene: -
J gene: TRBJ2-5
V gene: TRBV11-2
clone size: -
CDR3 DNA: TGTGCCAGCAGCTTAGGGCAGCACCAAGAGACCCAGTACTTC
CDR3 protein: CASSLGQHQETQYF

D gene: TRBD1
J gene: TRBJ2-7
V gene: TRBV20-1
clone size: -
CDR3 DNA: TGCAGCGTCAGGGGGCATCAGTACGAGCAGTACTTC
CDR3 protein: CSVRGHQYEQYF

D gene: -
J gene: TRBJ1-6
V gene: TRBV24-1
clone size: -
CDR3 DNA: TGTGCCACCAGTGATGTTCGGTCGCCCGGTAATTCACCCCTCCACTTT
CDR3 protein: CATSDVRSPGNSPLHF

D gene: TRBD2
J gene: TRBJ2-1
V gene: TRBV29-1
clone size: -
CDR3 DNA: TGCAGCGCTCAGGGTGGGATAGCGGGAATCAATGAGCAGTTCTTC
CDR3 protein: CSAQGGIAGINEQFF

D gene: TRBD2
J gene: TRBJ2-7
V gene: TRBV20-1
clone size: -
CDR3 DNA: TGCAGTGCTAGAGATCAGGTAGCGGGGCCTTACGAGCAGTACTTC
CDR3 protein: CSARDQVAGPYEQYF

D gene: TRBD2
J gene: TRBJ2-2
V gene: TRBV6-1
clone size: -
CDR3 DNA: TGTGCCAGCAGGCAAACCTGGACTAGCGGTAACACCGGGGAGCTGTTTTTT
CDR3 protein: CASRQTWTSGNTGELFF

D gene: TRBD1
J gene: TRBJ2-1
V gene: TRBV7-6
clone size: -
CDR3 DNA: TGTGCCAGCAGCGGTCGGACAGGGGGGAGCTCCTACAATGAGCAGTTCTTC
CDR3 protein: CASSGRTGGSSYNEQFF

D gene: -
J gene: TRBJ2-1
V gene: TRBV23-1
clone size: -
CDR3 DNA: TGCGCCAGCAGAACATGTTTAAGCAATGAGCAGTTCTTC
CDR3 protein: CASRTCLSNEQFF

D gene: -
J gene: TRBJ1-5
V gene: TRBV4-1
clone size: -
CDR3 DNA: TGCGCCAGCAGCCAAGAAGGCTTTTGGATCCGTCAGCCCCAGCATTTT
CDR3 protein: CASSQEGFWIRQPQHF

D gene: -
J gene: TRBJ2-3
V gene: TRBV29-1
clone size: -
CDR3 DNA: TGCAGCGTTGAACGCAGGGGCTACCCAGATACGCAGTATTTT
CDR3 protein: CSVERRGYPDTQYF

D gene: TRBD1
J gene: TRBJ2-1
V gene: TRBV5-1
clone size: -
CDR3 DNA: TGCGCCAGCAGCCCGCGGACAGGGGATAATGAGCAGTTCTTC
CDR3 protein: CASSPRTGDNEQFF

D gene: -
J gene: TRBJ1-4
V gene: TRBV20-1
clone size: -
CDR3 DNA: TGCAGTGCTAGTAGGGGCAGGAGCAATGAAAAACTGTTTTTT
CDR3 protein: CSASRGRSNEKLFF

D gene: -
J gene: TRBJ2-3
V gene: TRBV29-1
clone size: -
CDR3 DNA: TGCAGCGTTGATTCACTAGCCCGAGATACGCAGTATTTT
CDR3 protein: CSVDSLARDTQYF

D gene: TRBD2
J gene: TRBJ2-7
V gene: TRBV6-5
clone size: -
CDR3 DNA: TGTGCCAGCAGTTCTCGGACTAGCGGGCGTGTAATCGAGCAGTACTTC
CDR3 protein: CASSSRTSGRVIEQYF

D gene: -
J gene: TRBJ2-5
V gene: TRBV24-1
clone size: -
CDR3 DNA: TGTGCCACCAGCCCAGCGGGCAGGGGAGGGGAGACCCAGTACTTC
CDR3 protein: CATSPAGRGGETQYF

D gene: -
J gene: TRBJ2-3
V gene: TRBV6-1
clone size: -
CDR3 DNA: TGTGCCAGCAGTGTGGCCAGGGGGGGCACAGATACGCAGTATTTT
CDR3 protein: CASSVARGGTDTQYF

D gene: -
J gene: TRBJ2-2
V gene: TRBV7-3
clone size: once
CDR3 DNA: TGTGCCAGCAGCTCGCCCGGGACTCCCCCCGGGGAGCTGTTTTTT
CDR3 protein: CASSSPGTPPGELFF

D gene: TRBD2
J gene: TRBJ2-3
V gene: TRBV5-4
clone size: -
CDR3 DNA: TGTGCCACCCGGGAGGGGGTTAGCACAGATACGCAGTATTTT
CDR3 protein: CATREGVSTDTQYF

D gene: -
J gene: TRBJ2-1
V gene: TRBV5-1
clone size: -
CDR3 DNA: TGCGCCAGCAGCTTGGCTCCCTCGGATGAGCAGTTCTTC
CDR3 protein: CASSLAPSDEQFF

D gene: -
J gene: TRBJ1-2
V gene: TRBV11-2
clone size: -
CDR3 DNA: TGTGCCAGCAGCCCCACCCCTGACTATGGCTACACCTTC
CDR3 protein: CASSPTPDYGYTF

D gene: -
J gene: TRBJ1-4
V gene: TRBV18
clone size: -
CDR3 DNA: TGTGCCAGCTCCGGTCAGACTAATGAAAAACTGTTTTTT
CDR3 protein: CASSGQTNEKLFF

D gene: -
J gene: TRBJ2-6
V gene: TRBV2
clone size: -
CDR3 DNA: TGTGCCAGCATGGACTATAGCTCCCTCTCTGGGGCCAACGTCCTGACTTTC
CDR3 protein: CASMDYSSLSGANVLTF

D gene: -
J gene: TRBJ2-7
V gene: TRBV2
clone size: -
CDR3 DNA: TGTGCCAGCAGTGATTCTACGGGAGATGACTCCTACGAGCAGTACTTC
CDR3 protein: CASSDSTGDDSYEQYF

D gene: -
J gene: TRBJ2-5
V gene: TRBV20-1
clone size: -
CDR3 DNA: TGCAGTGCCCCGCCGGTAGGGTACCAAGAGACCCAGTACTTC
CDR3 protein: CSAPPVGYQETQYF

D gene: TRBD2
J gene: TRBJ2-3
V gene: TRBV25-1
clone size: -
CDR3 DNA: TGTGCCAGCAGTGGACTAGCGGGAGGGAGAGATACGCAGTATTTT
CDR3 protein: CASSGLAGGRDTQYF

D gene: -
J gene: TRBJ2-7
V gene: TRBV29-1
clone size: -
CDR3 DNA: TGCAGCGCATGCGGGGATACCCCCTACGAGCAGTACTTC
CDR3 protein: CSACGDTPYEQYF

D gene: TRBD2
J gene: TRBJ2-7
V gene: TRBV5-1
clone size: -
CDR3 DNA: TGCGCCAGCAGCCTATCCGGGACTAGCGGGATCGGCGAGCAGTACTTC
CDR3 protein: CASSLSGTSGIGEQYF

D gene: -
J gene: TRBJ1-5
V gene: TRBV29-1
clone size: -
CDR3 DNA: TGCAGCGTTTCGGGGGCGCAGAGCAATCAGCCCCAGCATTTT
CDR3 protein: CSVSGAQSNQPQHF